One sample yielded the 22 T cell receptor beta chains listed below, sequenced in a study of control samples from healthy donors and cancer patients. Repertoires were generated with immunoSEQ multiplex PCR, while TCRdb's copy carries only in-frame clones and drops some. The sample yields roughly 14,000 clones, 77% seen once. The material sequenced was formalin-fixed, paraffin-embedded tissue. The receptors stem from a female donor with lung cancer.

This chain connects TRBV19 to TRBJ1-3, with a tentative D call TRBD1 (5 bases). The CDR3 is 14 amino acids. The V and J ends lost 7 bases and 0 bases respectively, with 10 bases between them. CDR1 is LNHDA, CDR2 SQIVND, per germline (reference sequence). In DNA, the CDR3 is TGTGCCAGTACTCCAGGGAGCTCTGGAAACACCATATATTTT. This gives the protein CASTPGSSGNTIYF.

The chain links TRBV6-4 to TRBJ1-2, with D tentatively TRBD1 (6 bases). The CDR3 has 13 amino acids. Germline V gene data show CDR1 as MRHNA and CDR2 as SNTAGT. V was cut by 5 bases and J by 3 bases, with 10 bases left in between. CDR3: CASSHGGDYGYTF. The CDR3 DNA sequence: TGTGCCAGCAGTCACGGGGGCGACTATGGCTACACCTTC.

V gene TRBV19 combines with J gene TRBJ1-5; D is possibly TRBD1 (5 bases). V lost 8 bases and J 3 bases, leaving 11 bases between the germline ends. Germline V gene data show CDR1 as LNHDA and CDR2 as SQIVND (reference sequence). This CDR3 region has 13 residues. The CDR3 protein is CASGQGVNQPQHF. For the CDR3, the DNA is TGTGCCAGTGGTCAAGGGGTCAATCAGCCCCAGCATTTT.

This chain links TRBV11-2 with TRBJ1-6; D remains ambiguous. Germline loops: CDR1 SGHAT, CDR2 FQNNGV. This CDR3 is 14 amino acids long. Trimming removed 3 bases at V and 3 bases at J, with 6 bases between. Here the CDR3 DNA reads TGTGCCAGCAGCTTCCTTGACTATAATTCACCCCTCCACTTT. Translating gives CASSFLDYNSPLHF.

A single count supports this clone. This rearrangement joins TRBV13 to TRBJ2-7; D gene unclear. V lost 3 bases, J lost 2 bases, and 8 bases lay in between. The germline CDR1 and CDR2 sequences are PRHDT and FYEKMQ (reference sequence). This CDR3 comprises 13 residues. The CDR3 nucleotides are TGTGCCAGCAGCTTCGGCCGAACCTACGAGCAGTACTTC. As protein: CASSFGRTYEQYF.

Notes on this clone: This CDR3 is also generated by other DNA sequences in the sample. The J gene is TRBJ2-7, the V gene TRBV30; TRBD2 matches at 10 bases. After removal of 3 bases from V and 4 bases from J, the junction contained 12 bases not matched to a gene. CDR1 GTSNPN and CDR2 SVGIG come from the germline V gene (reference sequence). The CDR3 loop spans 16 amino acids. For the CDR3, the DNA is TGTGCCTGGAGGTTCCCCTTAGATAGCGGGAGGTACGAGCAGTACTTC. It encodes CAWRFPLDSGRYEQYF.

The J gene is TRBJ1-2, the V gene TRBV2, with D uncertain. This CDR3 contains 11 residues. The germline V and J ends were trimmed by 6 bases and 2 bases, with 4 bases remaining between them. Germline-derived CDR1 and CDR2 are SNHLY and FYNNEI. The CDR3 DNA reads TGTGCCAGCAGCGCGAACTATGGCTACACCTTC. It yields the protein CASSANYGYTF.

The V call is TRBV2, the J call TRBJ2-3, with D possibly being TRBD2 (5 bases). Between the trimmed V and J ends, which lost 5 bases and 4 bases, there was a span of 10 bases. Germline V CDR1 and CDR2: SNHLY, FYNNEI. This CDR3 is 13 amino acids long. The CDR3 sequence is CASSLLEADTQYF. In nucleotides, the CDR3 is TGTGCCAGCAGTTTACTAGAGGCAGATACGCAGTATTTT.

The CDR3 loop reads CASRRKGHPYQETQYF. The CDR3 DNA reads as TGTGCCAGCAGACGAAAGGGACACCCGTACCAAGAGACCCAGTACTTC. The chain carries TRBV27 and TRBJ2-5, with a weak D call TRBD1 (6 bases). V shed 6 bases and J shed 0 bases, with 17 bases lying between them. Per the germline V gene, CDR1 is MNHEY and CDR2 is SMNVEV (reference sequence). CDR3 length: 16 residues.

Worth noting for this clone: Relative to the germline gene, one junction end is altered; a read error may explain this. The chain is built from TRBV19 and TRBJ1-2; no definite D call. The CDR3 spans 16 residues. Germline loops: CDR1 LNHDA, CDR2 SQIVND (reference sequence). The CDR3 is CASSLSRTETIYSYTF. The CDR3 coding sequence is TGTGCCAGTAGTCTGTCTAGGACGGAAACCATCTATAGCTACACCTTC.

The chain has TRBV3-1 (or the pseudogene TRBV3-2) and TRBJ2-3; TRBD2 matches at 8 bases. The J segment lost 1 base and the V segment lost 1 base, leaving 10 bases of the junction unmatched. CDR1 and CDR2 (germline): LGHDT, YNNKEL (reference sequence). The CDR3 covers 18 residues. Here the CDR3 reads CASSQGASGRAGTDTQYF. CDR3 bases: TGTGCCAGCAGCCAAGGAGCTAGCGGGCGGGCAGGCACAGATACGCAGTATTTT.

This chain connects TRBV4-2 to TRBJ1-1, with D perhaps matching TRBD1 (5 bases). The CDR3 consists of 13 residues. V was cut by 0 bases and J by 11 bases, with 13 bases left in between. Germline V gene sequence: CDR1 LGHNA, CDR2 YNFKEQ. The CDR3 DNA reads TGTGCCAGCAGCCAAGACCCCAGGGACGTTGCTTTCTTT. As protein: CASSQDPRDVAFF.

The chain combines TRBV4-3 with TRBJ2-7; TRBD2 might be the D (6 bases). V dropped 1 base and J dropped 5 bases, with 9 bases sitting between them. Germline assignment: CDR1 LGHNA and CDR2 YSLEER. This CDR3 has 13 amino acids. The CDR3 spells CASSQGGDHEQYF. DNA for the CDR3: TGCGCCAGCAGCCAAGGGGGGGACCACGAGCAGTACTTC.

The V and J genes are TRBV7-9 and TRBJ2-1; no reliable D call. Trimming stripped 2 bases from V and 15 bases from J, with 11 bases between. The CDR3 runs 11 residues. From germline, CDR1 is SEHNR and CDR2 FQNEAQ (reference sequence). CDR3 sequence reads: CASSLYQDPFF. For the CDR3, the DNA is TGTGCCAGCAGCTTATACCAGGACCCGTTCTTC.

The J gene is TRBJ1-1, the V gene TRBV6-6; D is unclear. Germline V gene sequence: CDR1 MNHNY, CDR2 SVGAGI (reference sequence). The CDR3 covers 11 residues. The V gene lost 2 bases and the J gene lost 10 bases, with 8 bases spanning the gap. The CDR3 nucleotides read TGTGCCAGCAGTTACAACGGACCAGCTTTCTTT. This translates into CASSYNGPAFF.

This chain links TRBV30 with TRBJ1-2, with D unresolved. Trimming stripped 0 bases from V and 0 bases from J, with 8 bases between. Germline V lookup: CDR1 GTSNPN, CDR2 SVGIG (reference sequence). The CDR3 contains 14 residues. CDR3 DNA sequence: TGTGCCTGGAGTGTACGGCCTACTAACTATGGCTACACCTTC. It codes for CAWSVRPTNYGYTF.

This clone has more than one count but fewer than ten. The gene calls are TRBV2 and TRBJ1-2, with D maybe TRBD1 (5 bases). The germline gives CDR1 SNHLY, CDR2 FYNNEI. V dropped 2 bases and J dropped 1 base, with 11 bases sitting between them. The CDR3 runs to 15 residues. The DNA of the CDR3 is TGTGCCAGCAGTGAATCGAACAGGAATAACTATGGCTACACCTTC. Its protein is CASSESNRNNYGYTF.

V usage is TRBV29-1 and J usage is TRBJ1-2, with D unresolved. V was pared by 4 bases and J by 6 bases, with 18 bases between. The CDR3 sequence is 14 residues long. Germline V gives CDR1 SQVTM, CDR2 ANQGSEA. CDR3 amino acids: CSVVHGNPVHGYTF. For the CDR3, the DNA is TGCAGCGTTGTCCACGGGAATCCAGTTCATGGCTACACCTTC. Full variable domain (outside the CDR3, taken from reference TRBV29-1 and TRBJ1-2): SAVISQKPSRDICQRGTSLTIQCQVDSQVTMMFWYRQQPGQSLTLIATANQGSEATYESGFVIDKFPISRPNLTFSTLTVSNMSPEDSSIYLCSVVHGNPVHGYTFGSGTRLTVV.

V gene TRBV6-2 or TRBV6-3 combines with J gene TRBJ2-1; D gene unclear. The CDR3 runs to 11 residues. Between the trimmed V and J ends, which lost 2 bases and 6 bases, there was a span of 2 bases. The V gene's germline CDR1 is MNHEY and CDR2 SVGEGT. DNA of the CDR3: TGTGCCAGCAGTTACCTCAATGAGCAGTTCTTC. Translating it yields CASSYLNEQFF.

V usage is TRBV7-2 and J usage is TRBJ2-3, with 11 bases identical to TRBD2. V lost 1 base, J lost 2 bases, and 8 bases stayed unmatched. This CDR3 has 18 residues. Germline V gives CDR1 SGHTA, CDR2 FQGNSA. DNA of the CDR3: TGTGCCAGCAGCTTAGTGATCCTAGCGGGAGGTAACACAGATACGCAGTATTTT. Its translation is CASSLVILAGGNTDTQYF.

The chain uses TRBV7-2 and TRBJ1-1; D gene uncertain. Trimming removed 0 bases from V and 0 bases from J, with 5 bases in between. This CDR3 is built from 14 residues. Germline V gene lookup returns CDR1 SGHTA and CDR2 FQGNSA. CDR3 coding DNA: TGTGCCAGCAGCTTAGCCCAACTGAACACTGAAGCTTTCTTT. It codes for CASSLAQLNTEAFF.

The CDR3 is CASSRPREDTQYF. In DNA form, the CDR3 reads TGCGCCAGCAGCCGACCGCGTGAGGATACGCAGTATTTT. The J gene is TRBJ2-3, the V gene TRBV4-1; no definite D call. Trimming took 4 bases from V and 6 from J, leaving 11 bases between them. From germline, CDR1 is MGHRA and CDR2 YSYEKL. The CDR3 is 13 residues long.